This T cell receptor (beta chain) was documented in a study of T cell responses to AZD1222 COVID-19 vaccine. V was trimmed by 3 bases and J by 4 bases, leaving 21 bases between them. Per germline, CDR1 MNHEY and CDR2 SMNVEV (reference sequence). This CDR3 is built from 17 residues. The method was immunoSEQ multiplex PCR; TCRdb's version includes in-frame clones alone and lacks a portion of them. The table shows 130,000 to 150,000 clones, with more than 85% occurring only once. This chain uses TRBV27 with TRBJ1-1, with D uncertain. This TCR came from an adult in good health. The specimen comprised peripheral blood, sampled on day 0 of AZD1222 vaccination. Here the CDR3 DNA reads TGTGCCAGCAGTTTCTCCCCGGGGAGGGTATGGGGCACTGAAGCTTTCTTT. Translation gives CASSFSPGRVWGTEAFF.